The rows below give T cell receptor beta chains drawn from one sample of a study of blood T cell repertoires in COVID-19. Produced via immunoSEQ multiplex PCR; TCRdb's table is partial and in-frame only. The repertoire holds about 180,000 clones, with approximately 85% as singletons. The sequenced sample consisted of peripheral blood. These receptors came from a woman of 80 years or more with acute or convalescent COVID-19. CDR3s include the opening cysteine and the closing phenylalanine or tryptophan. The D gene is left open where the match is weak. Expanded clones are given a class, and other clones once, few, many or no size at all.

v_call: TRBV30; j_call: TRBJ2-7; clone_size: many; d_call: -; cdr3_nt: TGTGCCTGGAGGGGAGTTTACTACGAGCAGTACTTC; cdr3_aa: CAWRGVYYEQYF
v_call: TRBV5-4; j_call: TRBJ2-7; clone_size: -; d_call: TRBD1; cdr3_nt: TGTGCCAGCAGCACCGGGACAGGGTACTCGGACTACGAGCAGTACTTC; cdr3_aa: CASSTGTGYSDYEQYF
v_call: TRBV7-9; j_call: TRBJ1-2; clone_size: -; d_call: -; cdr3_nt: TGTGCCAGCAGCTTAGCGCGGGGGGATTATGGCTACACCTTC; cdr3_aa: CASSLARGDYGYTF
v_call: TRBV7-2; j_call: TRBJ2-7; clone_size: -; d_call: -; cdr3_nt: TGTGCCAGCACGGTGGACTTAAACTACGAGCAGTACTTC; cdr3_aa: CASTVDLNYEQYF
v_call: TRBV9; j_call: TRBJ2-5; clone_size: -; d_call: TRBD2; cdr3_nt: TGTGCCAGCAGCGTATCGAGCGGGAGGGTGGAAGGGACCCAGTACTTC; cdr3_aa: CASSVSSGRVEGTQYF
v_call: TRBV20-1; j_call: TRBJ2-7; clone_size: -; d_call: -; cdr3_nt: TGCAGCGCCCACTACTCCTACGAGCAGTACTTC; cdr3_aa: CSAHYSYEQYF
v_call: TRBV5-1; j_call: TRBJ2-1; clone_size: -; d_call: TRBD2; cdr3_nt: TGCGCCAGCAGCTTGGTAGGCCTAGCGGGGGCCGGCAATGAGCAGTTCTTC; cdr3_aa: CASSLVGLAGAGNEQFF
v_call: TRBV18; j_call: TRBJ2-6; clone_size: -; d_call: -; cdr3_nt: TGTGCCAGCACCCGGCCGGACAGAAACCTAGGGGCCAACGTCCTGACTTTC; cdr3_aa: CASTRPDRNLGANVLTF
v_call: TRBV12-3/TRBV12-4; j_call: TRBJ1-1; clone_size: -; d_call: TRBD1; cdr3_nt: TGTGCCAGCAGTCGACAGGGGGACACTGAAGCTTTCTTT; cdr3_aa: CASSRQGDTEAFF
v_call: TRBV9; j_call: TRBJ2-2; clone_size: -; d_call: -; cdr3_nt: TGTGCCAGCACCCCCGGGGTCGGGAACACCGGGGAGCTGTTTTTT; cdr3_aa: CASTPGVGNTGELFF
v_call: TRBV19; j_call: TRBJ1-1; clone_size: -; d_call: -; cdr3_nt: TGTGCCAGTAAGGCAGGGATTGCTGAAGCTTTCTTT; cdr3_aa: CASKAGIAEAFF
v_call: TRBV19; j_call: TRBJ2-7; clone_size: -; d_call: TRBD2; cdr3_nt: TGTGCCAGTAGTTCCGGGACTAGCTCCCACGAGCAGTACTTC; cdr3_aa: CASSSGTSSHEQYF
v_call: TRBV20-1; j_call: TRBJ2-3; clone_size: -; d_call: -; cdr3_nt: TGCAGTGCTAGGACAGCACATACGCAGTATTTT; cdr3_aa: CSARTAHTQYF
v_call: TRBV5-8; j_call: TRBJ1-5; clone_size: -; d_call: -; cdr3_nt: TGTGCCAGCAGCTTCGGGACATCATGGGAGAGTCAGCCCCAGCATTTT; cdr3_aa: CASSFGTSWESQPQHF
v_call: TRBV5-4; j_call: TRBJ2-2; clone_size: -; d_call: -; cdr3_nt: TGTGCCAGCAGCCCCGTGGAGCGCGAGGTCACCGGGGAGCTGTTTTTT; cdr3_aa: CASSPVEREVTGELFF
v_call: TRBV9; j_call: TRBJ2-1; clone_size: -; d_call: TRBD2; cdr3_nt: TGTGCCAGCAGCGTAGTATCGGGGGGGTACAATGAGCAGTTCTTC; cdr3_aa: CASSVVSGGYNEQFF
v_call: TRBV29-1; j_call: TRBJ2-1; clone_size: -; d_call: TRBD2; cdr3_nt: TGCAGCGTCGTTAGCGGGAGCGCTTCCTACAATGAGCAGTTCTTC; cdr3_aa: CSVVSGSASYNEQFF
v_call: TRBV28; j_call: TRBJ2-1; clone_size: -; d_call: TRBD1; cdr3_nt: TGTGCCAGCAGTTCGACGACAGGGGTCACCTACAATGAGCAGTTCTTC; cdr3_aa: CASSSTTGVTYNEQFF
v_call: TRBV3-1/TRBV3-2; j_call: TRBJ1-6; clone_size: -; d_call: TRBD1; cdr3_nt: TGTGCCAGCAGCCATAAAGGGGACAGACAGAACTATAATTCACCCCTCCACTTT; cdr3_aa: CASSHKGDRQNYNSPLHF
v_call: TRBV10-2; j_call: TRBJ2-5; clone_size: -; d_call: TRBD2; cdr3_nt: TGCGCCACCCGACTAGCGGGGGGGCCGGGAGAGACCCAGTACTTC; cdr3_aa: CATRLAGGPGETQYF
v_call: TRBV4-1; j_call: TRBJ1-5; clone_size: -; d_call: TRBD1; cdr3_nt: TGCGCCAGCAGCCCACAGGGGAGTCAGCCCCAGCATTTT; cdr3_aa: CASSPQGSQPQHF